This T cell receptor beta chain came from a study of early T cells in non-severe SARS-CoV-2 infection. Germline CDR1 and CDR2: SGHTA and FQGNSA. This CDR3 has 12 residues. The ends were cut back, 8 bases at V and 1 base at J, with 8 bases in the middle. TCRdb independently ran MiXCR on the 5' RACE reads; one entry per CDR3 protein. The data show fewer than 75,000 distinct CDR3 sequences, 18% seen once. The TCR originated in an adult who was a healthcare worker with PCR-confirmed SARS-CoV-2 infection or an uninfected control (not recorded which). The chain is built from TRBV7-2 and TRBJ1-2; a weak D match, TRBD1 (5 bases). This specimen consisted of whole blood, obtained at baseline. CDR3: CASEGNNYGYTF. The CDR3 region has the DNA TGTGCCAGCGAGGGGAATAACTATGGCTACACCTTC.